The T cell receptor beta chain under discussion was sequenced for a study of blood T cell repertoires in COVID-19. From germline, CDR1 is GTSNPN and CDR2 SVGIG (reference sequence). Trimming pared 3 bases from V and 2 bases from J, leaving 14 bases between. CDR3 length: 14 residues. Libraries were prepared by immunoSEQ multiplex PCR; TCRdb keeps only in-frame clonotypes and omits some of them. The sample has approximately 100,000 clones; 90% to 95% are singletons. The specimen was peripheral blood. The chain has TRBV30 and TRBJ2-7, with D perhaps TRBD2 (5 bases). The receptor's source is a human donor in a cohort sampled during active COVID-19. CDR3 nucleotides: TGTGCCTGGAGCTCCTGGGCCGGGGCCTACGAGCAGTACTTC. Residues: CAWSSWAGAYEQYF.